The TCR beta chain under discussion was sequenced for a study of shared clonotypes between healthy human individuals. The wider study: Samples came from two female and three male donors aged 18 to 49. Study-level findings and limits: Sequencing depth was expected to affect clonotype sharing among donors.

On this clone: Its antigen is not identified.

TCRdb's copy holds only in-frame clones and misses some; the assay was immunoSEQ multiplex PCR. The repertoire consists of a few million clones, with over 85% occurring once and the leading ten covering 0.35% to 0.45%. The CDR3 is 11 amino acids. In germline, CDR1 is DFQATT, CDR2 SNEGSKA (reference sequence). V was trimmed by 4 bases and J by 7 bases, leaving 8 bases between them. Sequenced sample: naive CD4+ T cells from PBMCs. Described subset: CD45RA+ positively selected. The gene calls are TRBV20-1 and TRBJ2-1; TRBD2 might be the D (6 bases). The receptor comes from a man aged 18 to 30 in good health. Some clones in this sample may be carry-over from other donors' samples. CDR3 sequence reads: CSAMAGNEQFF. The CDR3 DNA sequence: TGCAGTGCTATGGCGGGGAATGAGCAGTTCTTC.